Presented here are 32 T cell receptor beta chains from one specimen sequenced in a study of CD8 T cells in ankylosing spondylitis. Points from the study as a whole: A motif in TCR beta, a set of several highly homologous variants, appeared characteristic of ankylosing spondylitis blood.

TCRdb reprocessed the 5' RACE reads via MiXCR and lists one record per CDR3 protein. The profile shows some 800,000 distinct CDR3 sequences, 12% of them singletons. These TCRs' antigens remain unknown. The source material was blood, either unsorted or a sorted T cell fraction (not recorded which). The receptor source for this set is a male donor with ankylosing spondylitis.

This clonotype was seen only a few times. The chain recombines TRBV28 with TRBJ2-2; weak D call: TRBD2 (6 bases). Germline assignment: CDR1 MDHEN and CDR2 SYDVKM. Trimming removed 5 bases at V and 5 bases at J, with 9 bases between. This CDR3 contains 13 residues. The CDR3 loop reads CASSRLETGELFF. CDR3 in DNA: TGTGCCAGCAGTAGACTAGAGACCGGGGAGCTGTTTTTT.

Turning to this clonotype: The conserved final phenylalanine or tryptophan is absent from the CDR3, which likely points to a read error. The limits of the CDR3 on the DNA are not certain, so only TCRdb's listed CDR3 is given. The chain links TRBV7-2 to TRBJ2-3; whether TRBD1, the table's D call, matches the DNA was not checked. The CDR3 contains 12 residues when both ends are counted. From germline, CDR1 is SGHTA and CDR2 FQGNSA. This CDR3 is CASSLGGQPFFA.

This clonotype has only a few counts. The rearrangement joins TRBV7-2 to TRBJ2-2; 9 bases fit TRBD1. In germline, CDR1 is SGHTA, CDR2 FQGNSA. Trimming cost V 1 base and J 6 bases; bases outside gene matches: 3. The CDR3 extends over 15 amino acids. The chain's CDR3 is CASSLGGQGSGELFF. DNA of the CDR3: TGTGCCAGCAGCTTAGGGGGACAGGGATCCGGGGAGCTGTTTTTT.

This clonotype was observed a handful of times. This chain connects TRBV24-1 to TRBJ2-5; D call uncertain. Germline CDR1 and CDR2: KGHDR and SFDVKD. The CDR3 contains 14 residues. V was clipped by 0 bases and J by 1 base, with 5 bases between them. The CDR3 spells CATSDLYSQETQYF. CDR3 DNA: TGTGCCACCAGTGATTTGTACAGCCAAGAGACCCAGTACTTC.

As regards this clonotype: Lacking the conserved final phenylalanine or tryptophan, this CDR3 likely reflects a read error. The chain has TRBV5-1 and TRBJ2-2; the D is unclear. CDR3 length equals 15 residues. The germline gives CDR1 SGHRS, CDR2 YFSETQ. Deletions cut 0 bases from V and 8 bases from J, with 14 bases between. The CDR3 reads CASSLASGVLGELFS. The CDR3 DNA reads TGCGCCAGCAGCTTGGCCTCAGGAGTGCTAGGGGAGCTGTTTTCT.

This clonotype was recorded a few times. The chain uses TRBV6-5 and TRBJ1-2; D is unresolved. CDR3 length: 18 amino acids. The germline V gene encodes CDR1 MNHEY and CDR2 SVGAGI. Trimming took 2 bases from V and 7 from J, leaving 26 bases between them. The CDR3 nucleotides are TGTGCCAGCAGTTACAAAAGTAGCATTGGATCTCTTAAAGTTGGCTACACCTTC. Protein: CASSYKSSIGSLKVGYTF.

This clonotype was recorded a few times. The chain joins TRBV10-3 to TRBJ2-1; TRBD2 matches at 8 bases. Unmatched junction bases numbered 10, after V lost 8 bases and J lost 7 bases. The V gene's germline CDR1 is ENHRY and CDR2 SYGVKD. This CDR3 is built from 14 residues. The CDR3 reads CAIGRLALGNEQFF. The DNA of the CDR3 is TGTGCCATCGGAAGACTAGCGCTTGGGAATGAGCAGTTCTTC.

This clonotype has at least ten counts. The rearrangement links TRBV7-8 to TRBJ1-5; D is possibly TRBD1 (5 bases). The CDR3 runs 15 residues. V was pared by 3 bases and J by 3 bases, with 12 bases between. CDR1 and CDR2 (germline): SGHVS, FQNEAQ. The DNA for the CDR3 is TGTGCCAGCAGCTTCTCGGACAAATACAATCAGCCCCAGCATTTT. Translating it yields CASSFSDKYNQPQHF.

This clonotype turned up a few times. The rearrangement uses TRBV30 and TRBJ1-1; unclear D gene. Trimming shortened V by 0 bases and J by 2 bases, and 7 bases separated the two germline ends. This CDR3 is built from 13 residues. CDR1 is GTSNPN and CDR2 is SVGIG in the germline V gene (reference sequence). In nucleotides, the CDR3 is TGTGCCTGGAGTGTTCAGGAAAACACTGAAGCTTTCTTT. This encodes CAWSVQENTEAFF.

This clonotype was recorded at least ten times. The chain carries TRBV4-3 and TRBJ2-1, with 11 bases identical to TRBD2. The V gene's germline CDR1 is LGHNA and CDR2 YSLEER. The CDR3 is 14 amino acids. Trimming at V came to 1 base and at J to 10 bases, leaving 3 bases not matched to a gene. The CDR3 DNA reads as TGCGCCAGCAGCCAAGGACTAGCGGGACGAGAGCAGTTCTTC. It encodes CASSQGLAGREQFF.

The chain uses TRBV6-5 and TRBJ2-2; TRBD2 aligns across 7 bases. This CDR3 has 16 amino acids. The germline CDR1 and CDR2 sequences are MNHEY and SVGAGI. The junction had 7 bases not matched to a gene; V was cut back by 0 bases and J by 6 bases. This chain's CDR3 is CASSYSSPSGAGELFF. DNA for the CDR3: TGTGCCAGCAGTTACTCTTCCCCGAGCGGGGCCGGGGAGCTGTTTTTT.

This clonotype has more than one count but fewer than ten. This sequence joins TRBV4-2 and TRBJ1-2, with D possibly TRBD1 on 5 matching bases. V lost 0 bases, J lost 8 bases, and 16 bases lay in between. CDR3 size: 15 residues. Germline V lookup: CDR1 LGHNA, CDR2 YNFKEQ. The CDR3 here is CASSQDVGRPRGYTF. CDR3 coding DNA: TGTGCCAGCAGCCAAGACGTGGGGCGGCCGAGAGGCTACACCTTC.

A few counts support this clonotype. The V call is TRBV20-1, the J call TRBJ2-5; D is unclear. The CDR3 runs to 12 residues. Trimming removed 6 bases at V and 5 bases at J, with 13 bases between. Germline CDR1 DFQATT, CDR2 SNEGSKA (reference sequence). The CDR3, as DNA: TGCAGTGCCCTGGATGGTCGGGAGACCCAGTACTTC. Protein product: CSALDGRETQYF.

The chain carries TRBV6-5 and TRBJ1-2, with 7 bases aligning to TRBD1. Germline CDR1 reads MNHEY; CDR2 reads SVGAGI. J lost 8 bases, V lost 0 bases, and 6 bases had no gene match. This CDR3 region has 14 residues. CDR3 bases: TGTGCCAGCAGTTACTCGAGGGGGCGAGGAGGCTACACCTTC. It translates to CASSYSRGRGGYTF.

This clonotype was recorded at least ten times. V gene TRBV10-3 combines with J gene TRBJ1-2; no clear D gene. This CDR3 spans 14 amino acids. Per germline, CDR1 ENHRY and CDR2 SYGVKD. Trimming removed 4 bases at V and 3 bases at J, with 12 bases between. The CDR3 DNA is TGTGCCATCAGTGTGGCGGCCCCTGACTATGGCTACACCTTC. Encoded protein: CAISVAAPDYGYTF.

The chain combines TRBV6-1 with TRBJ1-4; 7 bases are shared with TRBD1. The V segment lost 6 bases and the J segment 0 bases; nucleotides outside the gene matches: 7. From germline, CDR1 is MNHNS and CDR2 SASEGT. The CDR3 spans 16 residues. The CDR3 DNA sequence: TGTGCCAGCAGGGGTGACAGGGTCGCAACTAATGAAAAACTGTTTTTT. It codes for CASRGDRVATNEKLFF.

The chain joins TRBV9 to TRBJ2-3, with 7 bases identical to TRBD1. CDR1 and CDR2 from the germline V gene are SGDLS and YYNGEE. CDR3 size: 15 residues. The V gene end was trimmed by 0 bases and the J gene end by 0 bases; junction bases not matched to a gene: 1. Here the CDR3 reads CASSVGDSSTDTQYF. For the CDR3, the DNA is TGTGCCAGCAGCGTAGGGGACAGTAGCACAGATACGCAGTATTTT.

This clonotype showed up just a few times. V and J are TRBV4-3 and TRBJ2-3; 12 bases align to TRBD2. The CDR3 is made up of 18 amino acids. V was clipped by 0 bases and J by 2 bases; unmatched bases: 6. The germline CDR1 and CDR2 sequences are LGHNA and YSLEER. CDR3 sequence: CASSQEILAGGYTDTQYF. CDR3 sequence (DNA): TGCGCCAGCAGCCAAGAAATACTAGCGGGAGGATACACAGATACGCAGTATTTT.

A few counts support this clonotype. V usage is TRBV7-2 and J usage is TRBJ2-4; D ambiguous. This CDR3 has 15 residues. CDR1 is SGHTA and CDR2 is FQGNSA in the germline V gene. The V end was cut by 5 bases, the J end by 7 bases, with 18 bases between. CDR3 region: CASSVTFSIGNIQYF. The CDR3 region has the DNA TGTGCCAGCAGCGTGACATTCTCCATCGGGAACATTCAGTACTTC.

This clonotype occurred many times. The chain's CDR3 is CASSFSGGAGTEAFF. Here the CDR3 DNA reads TGTGCCAGCAGCTTCTCAGGGGGCGCCGGCACTGAAGCTTTCTTT. This chain connects TRBV11-2 to TRBJ1-1, with 8 nucleotides matching TRBD1. The junction had 7 bases not matched to a gene; V was cut back by 3 bases and J by 4 bases. CDR1 is SGHAT and CDR2 is FQNNGV in the germline V gene. CDR3 length equals 15 residues.

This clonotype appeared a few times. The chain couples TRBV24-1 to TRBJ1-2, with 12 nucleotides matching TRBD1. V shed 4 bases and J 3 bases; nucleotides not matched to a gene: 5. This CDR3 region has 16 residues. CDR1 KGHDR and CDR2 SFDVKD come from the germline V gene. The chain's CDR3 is CATSETGTGGYYGYTF. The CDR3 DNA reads TGTGCCACCAGTGAGACTGGGACAGGGGGCTACTATGGCTACACCTTC.

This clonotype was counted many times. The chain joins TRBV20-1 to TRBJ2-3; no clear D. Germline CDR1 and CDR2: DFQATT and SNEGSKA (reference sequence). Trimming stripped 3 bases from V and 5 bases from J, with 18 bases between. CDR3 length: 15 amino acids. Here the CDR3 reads CSARMLVYRLDTQYF. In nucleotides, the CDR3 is TGCAGTGCTAGGATGTTGGTCTACCGGTTAGATACGCAGTATTTT.

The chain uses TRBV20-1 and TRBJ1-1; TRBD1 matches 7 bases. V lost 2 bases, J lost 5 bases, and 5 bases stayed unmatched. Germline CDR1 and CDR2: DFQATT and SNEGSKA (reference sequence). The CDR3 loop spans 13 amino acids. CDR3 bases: TGCAGTGCTAGAAGACAGGGAGGGACTGAAGCTTTCTTT. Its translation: CSARRQGGTEAFF.

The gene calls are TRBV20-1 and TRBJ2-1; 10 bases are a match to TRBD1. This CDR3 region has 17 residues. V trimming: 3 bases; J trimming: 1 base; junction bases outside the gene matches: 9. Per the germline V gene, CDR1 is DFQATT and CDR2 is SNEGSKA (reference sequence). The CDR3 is CSASVIRTGGSYNEQFF. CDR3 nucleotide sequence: TGCAGTGCTAGTGTTATTAGGACAGGGGGTTCCTACAATGAGCAGTTCTTC.

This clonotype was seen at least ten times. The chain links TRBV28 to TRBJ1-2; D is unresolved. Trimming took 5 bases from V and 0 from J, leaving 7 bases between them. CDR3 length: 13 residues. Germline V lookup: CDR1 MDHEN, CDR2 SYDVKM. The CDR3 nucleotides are TGTGCCAGCAGTAGGGTCTCTAACTATGGCTACACCTTC. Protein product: CASSRVSNYGYTF.

In DNA form, the CDR3 reads TGTGCCAGTAGTATCGACAGGGACATGATCAAAACGAGGGCCCAGCATTTT. Its protein is CASSIDRDMIKTRAQHF. This chain links TRBV19 with TRBJ1-5, with 7 bases aligning to TRBD1. CDR1 LNHDA and CDR2 SQIVND come from the germline V gene (reference sequence). With 3 bases clipped from V and 11 bases from J, the junction kept 19 bases outside the gene matches. This CDR3 spans 17 amino acids.

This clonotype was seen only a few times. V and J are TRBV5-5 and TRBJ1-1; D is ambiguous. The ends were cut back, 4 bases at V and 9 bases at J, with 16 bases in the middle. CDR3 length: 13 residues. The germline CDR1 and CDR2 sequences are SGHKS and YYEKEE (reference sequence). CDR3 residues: CASSVDNWTKAFF. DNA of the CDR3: TGTGCCAGCAGCGTAGATAACTGGACGAAAGCTTTCTTT.

This chain's CDR3 is CSAFRTSGDSYNEQFF. The CDR3 nucleotides are TGCAGTGCTTTCAGGACTAGCGGGGACTCCTACAATGAGCAGTTCTTC. This chain uses TRBV20-1 with TRBJ2-1, with TRBD2 matching over 12 bases. V trimming: 5 bases; J trimming: 0 bases; junction bases outside the gene matches: 5. Germline V gene data show CDR1 as DFQATT and CDR2 as SNEGSKA (reference sequence). There are 16 residues in the CDR3.

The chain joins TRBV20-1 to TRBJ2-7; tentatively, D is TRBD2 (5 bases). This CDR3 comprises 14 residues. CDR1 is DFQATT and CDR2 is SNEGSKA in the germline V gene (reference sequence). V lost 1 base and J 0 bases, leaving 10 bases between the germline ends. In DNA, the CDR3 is TGCAGTGCTAGAGTGATAGCGAGCTCCTACGAGCAGTACTTC. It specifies CSARVIASSYEQYF.

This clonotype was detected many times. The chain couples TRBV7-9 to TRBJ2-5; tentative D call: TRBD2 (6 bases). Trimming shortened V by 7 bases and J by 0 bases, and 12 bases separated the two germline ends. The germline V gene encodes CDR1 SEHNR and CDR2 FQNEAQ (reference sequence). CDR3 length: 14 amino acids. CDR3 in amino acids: CASTRGSYQETQYF. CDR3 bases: TGTGCCAGCACCCGGGGGTCGTACCAAGAGACCCAGTACTTC.

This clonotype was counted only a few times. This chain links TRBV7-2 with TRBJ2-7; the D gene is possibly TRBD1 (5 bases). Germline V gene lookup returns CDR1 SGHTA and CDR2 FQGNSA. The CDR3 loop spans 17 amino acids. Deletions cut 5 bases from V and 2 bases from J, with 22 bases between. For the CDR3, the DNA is TGTGCCAGCAGCCGTCGAGGCTCTCAGGGATCAACCTACGAGCAGTACTTC. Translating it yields CASSRRGSQGSTYEQYF.

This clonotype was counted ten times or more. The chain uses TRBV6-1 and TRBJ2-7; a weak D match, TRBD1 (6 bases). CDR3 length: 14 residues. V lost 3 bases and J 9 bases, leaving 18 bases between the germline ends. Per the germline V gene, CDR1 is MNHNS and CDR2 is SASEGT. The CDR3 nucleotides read TGTGCCAGCAGTGATTGGGGGCGGAATACCGTGCAGTACTTC. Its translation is CASSDWGRNTVQYF.